The rows below give T cell receptor beta chains drawn from one sample of a study of blood T cell repertoires in COVID-19. Method: immunoSEQ multiplex PCR; TCRdb's copy keeps in-frame clones and lacks some. The sample lists some 500,000 clones, roughly nine tenths occurring once. The specimen sequenced was peripheral blood. The receptors were gathered from a woman aged 45-60 years with COVID-19, enrolled during active disease. CDR3s include the opening cysteine and the closing phenylalanine or tryptophan. D genes are given only for firm matches. Not every row has a clone size; where given, it reads once, few, many or a size class.

>TRBJ2-7|TRBV11-2|14|-|-
CASSPWDIGDEQYF
TGTGCCAGCAGCCCATGGGACATAGGGGACGAGCAGTACTTC
>TRBJ1-1|TRBV5-4|15|-|few
CASSSAGELGTEAFF
TGTGCCAGCAGCTCGGCGGGAGAGCTCGGCACTGAAGCTTTCTTT
>TRBJ2-7|TRBV10-3|12|-|-
CAINHGENEQYF
TGTGCCATCAATCACGGGGAGAACGAGCAGTACTTC
>TRBJ1-3|TRBV6-5|12|TRBD1|-
CATRGPGNTIYF
TGTGCCACCAGGGGGCCTGGAAACACCATATATTTT
>TRBJ1-5|TRBV3-1/TRBV3-2|13|-|-
CASSQTGNQPQHF
TGTGCCAGCAGCCAAACAGGGAACCAGCCCCAGCATTTT
>TRBJ2-2|TRBV18|15|-|-
CASSPGVANTGELFF
TGTGCCAGCTCGCCGGGGGTAGCGAACACCGGGGAGCTGTTTTTT
>TRBJ2-2|TRBV6-5|15|TRBD2|-
CASSPLRRGTGELFF
TGTGCCAGCAGTCCCCTGAGGCGGGGGACCGGGGAGCTGTTTTTT
>TRBJ1-5|TRBV19|13|-|-
CASRGGGDQPQHF
TGTGCCAGTAGGGGAGGGGGGGATCAGCCCCAGCATTTT
>TRBJ2-7|TRBV30|13|-|-
CAWVGGADHEQYF
TGTGCCTGGGTTGGGGGGGCGGACCACGAGCAGTACTTC
>TRBJ1-4|TRBV4-1|14|-|few
CASAKGLTNEKLFF
TGCGCCAGCGCTAAGGGACTGACTAATGAAAAACTGTTTTTT
>TRBJ2-3|TRBV28|17|-|-
CASSGLPAGTGTDTQYF
TGTGCCAGCAGTGGACTCCCGGCGGGGACCGGCACAGATACGCAGTATTTT
>TRBJ1-3|TRBV11-1|14|-|few
CASSSRISGNTIYF
TGTGCCAGCAGCTCGCGAATCTCTGGAAACACCATATATTTT